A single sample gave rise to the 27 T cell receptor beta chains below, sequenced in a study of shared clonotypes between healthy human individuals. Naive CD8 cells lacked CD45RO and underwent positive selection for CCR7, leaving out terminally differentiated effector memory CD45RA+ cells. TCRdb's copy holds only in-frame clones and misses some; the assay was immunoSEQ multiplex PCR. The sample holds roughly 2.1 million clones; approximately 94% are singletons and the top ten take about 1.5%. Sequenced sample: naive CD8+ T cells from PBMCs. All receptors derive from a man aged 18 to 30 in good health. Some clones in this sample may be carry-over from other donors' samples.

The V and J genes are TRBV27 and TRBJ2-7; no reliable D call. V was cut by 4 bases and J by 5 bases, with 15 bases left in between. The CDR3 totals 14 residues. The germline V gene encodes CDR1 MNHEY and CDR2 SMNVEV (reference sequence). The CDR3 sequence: CASSSRSQRHEQYF. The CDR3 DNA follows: TGTGCCAGCAGTTCTCGGTCGCAGCGCCACGAGCAGTACTTC.

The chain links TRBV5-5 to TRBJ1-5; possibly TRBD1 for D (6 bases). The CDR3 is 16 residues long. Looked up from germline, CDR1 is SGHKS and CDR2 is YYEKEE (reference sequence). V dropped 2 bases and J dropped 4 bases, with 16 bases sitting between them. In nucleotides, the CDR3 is TGTGCCAGCAGCTTTTATGTTCAGGGGCCAAATCAGCCCCAGCATTTT. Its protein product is CASSFYVQGPNQPQHF.

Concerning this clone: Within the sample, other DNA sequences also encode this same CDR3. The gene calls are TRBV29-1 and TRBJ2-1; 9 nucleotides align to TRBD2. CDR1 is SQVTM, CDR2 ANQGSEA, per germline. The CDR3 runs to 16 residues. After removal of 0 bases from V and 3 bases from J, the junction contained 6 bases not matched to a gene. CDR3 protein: CSVEDPTSGVYNEQFF. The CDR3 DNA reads TGCAGCGTTGAAGATCCGACTAGCGGAGTCTACAATGAGCAGTTCTTC.

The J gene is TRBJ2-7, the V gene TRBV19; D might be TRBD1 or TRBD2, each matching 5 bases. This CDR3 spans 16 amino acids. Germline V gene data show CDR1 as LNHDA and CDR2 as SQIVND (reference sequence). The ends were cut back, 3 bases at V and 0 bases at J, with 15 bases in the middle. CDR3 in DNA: TGTGCCAGTAGTATGGACCCGGGGCTAAACTCCTACGAGCAGTACTTC. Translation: CASSMDPGLNSYEQYF.

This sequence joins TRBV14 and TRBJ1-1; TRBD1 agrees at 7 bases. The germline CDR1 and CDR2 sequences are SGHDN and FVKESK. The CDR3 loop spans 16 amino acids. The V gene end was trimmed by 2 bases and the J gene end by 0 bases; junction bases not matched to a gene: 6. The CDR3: CASSQPRQGLNTEAFF. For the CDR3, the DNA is TGTGCCAGCAGCCAACCCAGACAGGGACTGAACACTGAAGCTTTCTTT.

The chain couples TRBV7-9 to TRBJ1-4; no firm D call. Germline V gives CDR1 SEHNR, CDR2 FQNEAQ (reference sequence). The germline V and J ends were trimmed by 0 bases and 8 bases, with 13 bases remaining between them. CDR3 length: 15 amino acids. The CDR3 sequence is CASSLASPQGEKLFF. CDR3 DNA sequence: TGTGCCAGCAGCTTAGCCTCGCCGCAAGGGGAAAAACTGTTTTTT.

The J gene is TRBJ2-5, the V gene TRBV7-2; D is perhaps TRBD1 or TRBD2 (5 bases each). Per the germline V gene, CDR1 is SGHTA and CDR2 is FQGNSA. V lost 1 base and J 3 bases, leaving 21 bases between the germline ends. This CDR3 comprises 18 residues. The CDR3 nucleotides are TGTGCCAGCAGCTTAGATCCCCGAGATGGGGGAGCGGAAGAGACCCAGTACTTC. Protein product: CASSLDPRDGGAEETQYF. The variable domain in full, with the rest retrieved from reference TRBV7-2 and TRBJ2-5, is GAGVSQSPSNKVTEKGKDVELRCDPISGHTALYWYRQSLGQGLEFLIYFQGNSAPDKSGLPSDRFSAERTGGSVSTLTIQRTQQEDSAVYLCASSLDPRDGGAEETQYFGPGTRLLVL.

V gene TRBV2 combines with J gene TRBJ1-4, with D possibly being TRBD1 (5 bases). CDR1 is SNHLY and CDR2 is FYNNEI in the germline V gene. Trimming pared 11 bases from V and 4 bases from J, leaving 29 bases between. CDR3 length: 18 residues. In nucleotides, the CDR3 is TGTGCCGGGGCCGGACGGGGCCCGTCGTCTTCTGATAATGAAAAACTGTTTTTT. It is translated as CAGAGRGPSSSDNEKLFF.

As DNA, the CDR3 is TGCGCCAGCAGCCAACGCGACAGGGTCGAGCCCCAGCATTTT. Protein product: CASSQRDRVEPQHF. This sequence joins TRBV4-1 and TRBJ1-5, with 7 bases aligning to TRBD1. The germline V gene encodes CDR1 MGHRA and CDR2 YSYEKL. The length of the CDR3 is 14 residues. V was clipped by 2 bases and J by 8 bases; unmatched bases: 6.

The DNA for the CDR3 is TGTGCCACGGGTGACGAGCAGTACTTC. The encoded protein is CATGDEQYF. This chain connects TRBV28 to TRBJ2-7; D gene ambiguous. The CDR3 extends over 9 amino acids. Per the germline V gene, CDR1 is MDHEN and CDR2 is SYDVKM. V was pared by 10 bases and J by 5 bases, with 6 bases between. Based on the CDR3 plus reference TRBV28 and TRBJ2-7, the full variable domain is DVKVTQSSRYLVKRTGEKVFLECVQDMDHENMFWYRQDPGLGLRLIYFSYDVKMKEKGDIPEGYSVSREKKERFSLILESASTNQTSMYLCATGDEQYFGPGTRLTVT.

The CDR3 region is CASSPEGGFLGAFF. The CDR3 DNA sequence: TGTGCCAGCAGCCCAGAAGGGGGGTTTCTAGGAGCTTTCTTT. The chain joins TRBV14 to TRBJ1-1; tentative D call: TRBD1 (6 bases). The germline V gene has CDR1 SGHDN and CDR2 FVKESK. The CDR3 extends over 14 amino acids. With 4 bases removed from V and 10 bases from J, the gap between germline ends came to 19 bases.

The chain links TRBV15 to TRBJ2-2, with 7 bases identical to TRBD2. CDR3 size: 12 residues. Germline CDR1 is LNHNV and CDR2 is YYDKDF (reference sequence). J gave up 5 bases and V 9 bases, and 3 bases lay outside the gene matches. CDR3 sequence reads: CATDGGTGELFF. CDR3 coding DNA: TGTGCCACGGACGGGGGGACCGGGGAGCTGTTTTTT.

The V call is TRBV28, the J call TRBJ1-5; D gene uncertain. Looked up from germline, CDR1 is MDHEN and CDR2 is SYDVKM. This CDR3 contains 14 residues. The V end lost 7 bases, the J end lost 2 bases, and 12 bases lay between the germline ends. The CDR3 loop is CASTPLRGNQPQHF. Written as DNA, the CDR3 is TGTGCCAGCACCCCACTACGGGGCAATCAGCCCCAGCATTTT. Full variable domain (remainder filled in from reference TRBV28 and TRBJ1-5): DVKVTQSSRYLVKRTGEKVFLECVQDMDHENMFWYRQDPGLGLRLIYFSYDVKMKEKGDIPEGYSVSREKKERFSLILESASTNQTSMYLCASTPLRGNQPQHFGDGTRLSIL.

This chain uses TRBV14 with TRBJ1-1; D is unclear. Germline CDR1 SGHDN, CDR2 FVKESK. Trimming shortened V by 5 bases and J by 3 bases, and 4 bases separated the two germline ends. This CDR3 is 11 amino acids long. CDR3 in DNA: TGTGCCAGCAGCGGAGACACTGAAGCTTTCTTT. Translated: CASSGDTEAFF.

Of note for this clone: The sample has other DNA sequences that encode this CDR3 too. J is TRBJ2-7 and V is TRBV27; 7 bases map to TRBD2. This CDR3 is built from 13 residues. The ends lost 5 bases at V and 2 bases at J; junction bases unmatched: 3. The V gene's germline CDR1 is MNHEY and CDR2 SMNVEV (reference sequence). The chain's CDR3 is CASSSGTTYEQYF. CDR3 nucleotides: TGTGCCAGCAGTAGCGGGACGACCTACGAGCAGTACTTC.

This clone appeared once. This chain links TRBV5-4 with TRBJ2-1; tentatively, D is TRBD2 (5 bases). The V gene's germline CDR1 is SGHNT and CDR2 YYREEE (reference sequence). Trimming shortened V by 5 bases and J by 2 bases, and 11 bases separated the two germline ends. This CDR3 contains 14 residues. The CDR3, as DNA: TGTGCCAGCAGTGGCGGGCAGGCCTACAATGAGCAGTTCTTC. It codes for CASSGGQAYNEQFF.

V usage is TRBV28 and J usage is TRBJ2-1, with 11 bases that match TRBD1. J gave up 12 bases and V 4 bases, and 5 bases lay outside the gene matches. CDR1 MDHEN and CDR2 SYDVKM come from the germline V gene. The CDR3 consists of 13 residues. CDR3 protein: CASSSPGQGGQFF. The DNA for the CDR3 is TGTGCCAGCAGTTCACCGGGACAGGGGGGGCAGTTCTTC.

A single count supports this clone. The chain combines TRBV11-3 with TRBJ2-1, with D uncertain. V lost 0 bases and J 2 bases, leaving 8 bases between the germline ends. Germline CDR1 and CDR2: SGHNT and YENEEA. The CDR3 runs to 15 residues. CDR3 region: CASSLDPTPYNEQFF. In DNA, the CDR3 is TGTGCCAGCAGCTTAGATCCAACACCCTACAATGAGCAGTTCTTC.

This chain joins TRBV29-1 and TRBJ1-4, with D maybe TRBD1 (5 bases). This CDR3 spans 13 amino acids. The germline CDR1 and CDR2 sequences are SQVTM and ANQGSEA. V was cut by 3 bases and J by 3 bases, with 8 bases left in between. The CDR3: CSVDGGANEKLFF. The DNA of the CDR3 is TGCAGCGTTGATGGGGGGGCTAATGAAAAACTGTTTTTT.

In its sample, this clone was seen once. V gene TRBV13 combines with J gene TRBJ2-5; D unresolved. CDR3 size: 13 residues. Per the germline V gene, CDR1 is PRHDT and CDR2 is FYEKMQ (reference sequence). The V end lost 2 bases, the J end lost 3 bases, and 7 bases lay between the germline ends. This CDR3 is CASSLRQEETQYF. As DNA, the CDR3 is TGTGCCAGCAGCTTAAGGCAGGAAGAGACCCAGTACTTC.

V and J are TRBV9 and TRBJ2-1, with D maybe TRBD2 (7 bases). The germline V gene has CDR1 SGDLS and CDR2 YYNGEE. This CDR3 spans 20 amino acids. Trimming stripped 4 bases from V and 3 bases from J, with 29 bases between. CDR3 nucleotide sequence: TGTGCCAGCAGCTCCCGTCATATGGGGAGGGGGACACGTGACTACAATGAGCAGTTCTTC. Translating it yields CASSSRHMGRGTRDYNEQFF. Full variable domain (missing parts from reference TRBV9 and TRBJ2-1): DSGVTQTPKHLITATGQRVTLRCSPRSGDLSVYWYQQSLDQGLQFLIQYYNGEERAKGNILERFSAQQFPDLHSELNLSSLELGDSALYFCASSSRHMGRGTRDYNEQFFGPGTRLTVL.

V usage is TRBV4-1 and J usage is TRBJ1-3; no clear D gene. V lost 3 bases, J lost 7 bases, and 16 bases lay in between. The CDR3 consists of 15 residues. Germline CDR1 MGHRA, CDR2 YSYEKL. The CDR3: CASSHHGIEGNTIYF. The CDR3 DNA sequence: TGCGCCAGCAGCCACCACGGGATCGAGGGTAACACCATATATTTT.

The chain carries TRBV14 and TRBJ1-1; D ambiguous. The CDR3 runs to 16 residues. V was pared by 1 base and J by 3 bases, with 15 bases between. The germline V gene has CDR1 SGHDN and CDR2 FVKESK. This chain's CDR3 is CASSQGLLRVDTEAFF. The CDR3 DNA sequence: TGTGCCAGCAGCCAAGGCCTTCTCCGGGTGGACACTGAAGCTTTCTTT.

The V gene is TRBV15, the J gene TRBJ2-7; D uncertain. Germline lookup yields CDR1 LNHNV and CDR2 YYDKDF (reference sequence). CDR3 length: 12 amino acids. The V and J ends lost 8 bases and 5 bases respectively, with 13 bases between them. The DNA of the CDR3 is TGTGCCACCGGCACCACGAACCACGAGCAGTACTTC. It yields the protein CATGTTNHEQYF.

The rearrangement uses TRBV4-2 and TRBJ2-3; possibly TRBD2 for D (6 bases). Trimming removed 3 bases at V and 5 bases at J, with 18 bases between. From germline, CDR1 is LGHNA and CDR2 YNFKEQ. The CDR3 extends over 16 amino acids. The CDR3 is CASSQRLYGGEDTQYF. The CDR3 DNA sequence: TGTGCCAGCAGCCAGAGGTTATACGGCGGGGAAGATACGCAGTATTTT.

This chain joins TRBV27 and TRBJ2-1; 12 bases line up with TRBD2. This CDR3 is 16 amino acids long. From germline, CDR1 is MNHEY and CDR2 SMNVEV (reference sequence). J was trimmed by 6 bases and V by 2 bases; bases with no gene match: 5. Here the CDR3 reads CASSLIGTSGPNEQFF. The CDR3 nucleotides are TGTGCCAGCAGTTTAATCGGGACTAGCGGGCCCAATGAGCAGTTCTTC.

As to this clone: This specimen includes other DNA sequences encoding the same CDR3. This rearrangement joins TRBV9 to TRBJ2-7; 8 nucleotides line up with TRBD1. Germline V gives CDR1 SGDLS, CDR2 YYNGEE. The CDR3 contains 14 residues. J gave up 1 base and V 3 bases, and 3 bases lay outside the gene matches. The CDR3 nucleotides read TGTGCCAGCAGCGGGACAGGGAATTCCTACGAGCAGTACTTC. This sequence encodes CASSGTGNSYEQYF.